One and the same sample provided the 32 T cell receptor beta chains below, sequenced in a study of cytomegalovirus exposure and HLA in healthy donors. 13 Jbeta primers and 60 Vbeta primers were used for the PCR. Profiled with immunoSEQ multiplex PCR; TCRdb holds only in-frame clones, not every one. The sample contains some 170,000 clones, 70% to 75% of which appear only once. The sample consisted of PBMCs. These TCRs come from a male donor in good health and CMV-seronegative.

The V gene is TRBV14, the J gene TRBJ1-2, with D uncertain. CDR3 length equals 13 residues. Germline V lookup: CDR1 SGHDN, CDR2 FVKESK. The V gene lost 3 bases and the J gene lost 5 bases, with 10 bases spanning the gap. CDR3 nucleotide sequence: TGTGCCAGCAGCCATACAGAGACGTATGGCTACACCTTC. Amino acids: CASSHTETYGYTF.

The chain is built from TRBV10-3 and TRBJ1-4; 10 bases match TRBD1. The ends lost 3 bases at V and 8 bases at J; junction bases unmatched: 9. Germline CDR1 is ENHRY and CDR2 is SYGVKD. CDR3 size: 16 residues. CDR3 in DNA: TGTGCCATCAGTGACTCTGACAGGGGGCAGGGGGAAAAACTGTTTTTT. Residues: CAISDSDRGQGEKLFF.

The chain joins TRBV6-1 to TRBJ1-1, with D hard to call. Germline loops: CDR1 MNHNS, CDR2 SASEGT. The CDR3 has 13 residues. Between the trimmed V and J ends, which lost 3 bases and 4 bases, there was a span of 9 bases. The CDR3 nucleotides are TGTGCCAGCAGTGAGCACATAAGCACTGAAGCTTTCTTT. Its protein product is CASSEHISTEAFF.

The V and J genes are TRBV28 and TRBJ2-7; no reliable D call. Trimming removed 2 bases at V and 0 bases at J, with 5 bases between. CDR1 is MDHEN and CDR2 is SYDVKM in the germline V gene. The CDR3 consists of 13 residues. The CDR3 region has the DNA TGTGCCAGCAGTTTAGCGAACTCCTACGAGCAGTACTTC. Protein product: CASSLANSYEQYF.

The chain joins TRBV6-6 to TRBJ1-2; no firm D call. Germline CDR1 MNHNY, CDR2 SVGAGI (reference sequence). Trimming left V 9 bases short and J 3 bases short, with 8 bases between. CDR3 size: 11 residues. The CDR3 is CASTSDYGYTF. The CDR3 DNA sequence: TGTGCCAGTACCTCGGACTATGGCTACACCTTC.

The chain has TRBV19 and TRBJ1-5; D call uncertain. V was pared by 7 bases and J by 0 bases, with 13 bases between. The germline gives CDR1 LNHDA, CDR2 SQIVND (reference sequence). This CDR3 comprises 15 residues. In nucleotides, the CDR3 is TGTGCCAGTACAACGGGGTTTTATAGCAATCAGCCCCAGCATTTT. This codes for CASTTGFYSNQPQHF.

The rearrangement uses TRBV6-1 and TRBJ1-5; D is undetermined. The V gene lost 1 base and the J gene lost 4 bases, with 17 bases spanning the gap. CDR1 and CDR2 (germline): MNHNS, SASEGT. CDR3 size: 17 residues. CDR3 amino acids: CASSEEWYVRGNQPQHF. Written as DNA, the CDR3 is TGTGCCAGCAGTGAAGAATGGTATGTGCGAGGGAATCAGCCCCAGCATTTT.

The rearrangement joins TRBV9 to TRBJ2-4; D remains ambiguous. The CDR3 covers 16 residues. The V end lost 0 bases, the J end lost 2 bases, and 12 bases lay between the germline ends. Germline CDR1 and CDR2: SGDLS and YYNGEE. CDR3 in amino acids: CASSVEITDPKNIQYF. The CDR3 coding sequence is TGTGCCAGCAGCGTAGAGATCACAGACCCCAAAAACATTCAGTACTTC.

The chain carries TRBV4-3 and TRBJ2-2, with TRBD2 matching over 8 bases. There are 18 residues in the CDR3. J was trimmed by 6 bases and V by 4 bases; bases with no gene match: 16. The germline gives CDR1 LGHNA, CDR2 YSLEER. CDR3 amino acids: CASSPGGAGRAEAGELFF. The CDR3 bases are TGCGCCAGCAGCCCTGGTGGGGCCGGGAGGGCCGAGGCCGGGGAGCTGTTTTTT.

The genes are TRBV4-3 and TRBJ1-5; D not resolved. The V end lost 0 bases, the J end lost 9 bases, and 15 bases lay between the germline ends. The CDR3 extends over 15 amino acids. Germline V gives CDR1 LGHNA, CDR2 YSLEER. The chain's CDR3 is CASSQDFLQAGPQHF. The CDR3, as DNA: TGCGCCAGCAGCCAAGATTTCCTCCAGGCTGGGCCCCAGCATTTT.

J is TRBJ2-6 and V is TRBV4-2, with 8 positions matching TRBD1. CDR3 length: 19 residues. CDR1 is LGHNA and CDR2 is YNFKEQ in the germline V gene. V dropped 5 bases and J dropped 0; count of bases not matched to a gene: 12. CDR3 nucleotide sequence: TGTGCCAGCAGCTTCTCCCTTGGGACAGGCCACTCTGGGGCCAACGTCCTGACTTTC. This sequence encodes CASSFSLGTGHSGANVLTF.

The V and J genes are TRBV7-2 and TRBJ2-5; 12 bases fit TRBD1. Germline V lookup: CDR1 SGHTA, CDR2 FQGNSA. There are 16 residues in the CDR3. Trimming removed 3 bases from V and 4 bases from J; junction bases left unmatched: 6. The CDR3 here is CASSFPGTGGAETQYF. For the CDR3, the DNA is TGTGCCAGCAGCTTCCCCGGGACAGGGGGCGCAGAGACCCAGTACTTC.

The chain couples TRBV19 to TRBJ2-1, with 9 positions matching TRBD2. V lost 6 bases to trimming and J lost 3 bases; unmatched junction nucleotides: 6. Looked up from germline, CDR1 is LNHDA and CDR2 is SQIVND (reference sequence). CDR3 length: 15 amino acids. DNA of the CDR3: TGTGCCAGTAGGCCACTAGCGGGCAACTACAATGAGCAGTTCTTC. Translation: CASRPLAGNYNEQFF.

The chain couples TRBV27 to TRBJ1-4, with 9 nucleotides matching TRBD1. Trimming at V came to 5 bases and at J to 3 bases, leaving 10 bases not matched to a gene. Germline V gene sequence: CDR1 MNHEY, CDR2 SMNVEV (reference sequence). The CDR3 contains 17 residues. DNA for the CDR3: TGTGCCAGCAGTCTACAGGGACAGGGACTATCTAATGAAAAACTGTTTTTT. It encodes CASSLQGQGLSNEKLFF.

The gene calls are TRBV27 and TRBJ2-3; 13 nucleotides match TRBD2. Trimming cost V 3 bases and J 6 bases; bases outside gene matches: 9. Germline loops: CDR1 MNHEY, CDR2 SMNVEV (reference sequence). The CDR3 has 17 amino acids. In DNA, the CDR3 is TGTGCCAGCAGTTTGCCCCGGGGACTAGCGGGATCGGATACGCAGTATTTT. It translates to CASSLPRGLAGSDTQYF.

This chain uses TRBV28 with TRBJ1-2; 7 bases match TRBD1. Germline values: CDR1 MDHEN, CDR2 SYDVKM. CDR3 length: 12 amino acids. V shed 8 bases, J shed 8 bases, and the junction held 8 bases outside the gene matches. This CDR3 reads CASPDRVDGYTF. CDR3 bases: TGTGCCAGCCCAGACAGGGTGGACGGCTACACCTTC.

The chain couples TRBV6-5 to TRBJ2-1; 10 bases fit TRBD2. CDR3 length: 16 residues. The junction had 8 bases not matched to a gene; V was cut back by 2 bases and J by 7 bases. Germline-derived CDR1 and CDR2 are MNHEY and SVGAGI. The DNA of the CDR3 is TGTGCCAGCAGTTACAGTGAGCGGGGGGGTCGAAATGAGCAGTTCTTC. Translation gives CASSYSERGGRNEQFF.

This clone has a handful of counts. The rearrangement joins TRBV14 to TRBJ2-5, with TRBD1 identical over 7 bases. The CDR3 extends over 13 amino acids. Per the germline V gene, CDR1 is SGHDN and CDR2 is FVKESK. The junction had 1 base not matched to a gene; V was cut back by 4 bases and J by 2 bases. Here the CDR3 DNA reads TGTGCCAGCAGCCGGGGACAGCAAGAGACCCAGTACTTC. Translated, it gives CASSRGQQETQYF.

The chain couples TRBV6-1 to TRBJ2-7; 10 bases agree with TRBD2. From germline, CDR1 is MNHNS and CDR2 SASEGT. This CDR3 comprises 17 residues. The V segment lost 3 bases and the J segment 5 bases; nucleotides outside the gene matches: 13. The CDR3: CASSDPPGDSGGNEQYF. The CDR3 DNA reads TGTGCCAGCAGTGACCCCCCTGGGGATAGCGGGGGGAACGAGCAGTACTTC.

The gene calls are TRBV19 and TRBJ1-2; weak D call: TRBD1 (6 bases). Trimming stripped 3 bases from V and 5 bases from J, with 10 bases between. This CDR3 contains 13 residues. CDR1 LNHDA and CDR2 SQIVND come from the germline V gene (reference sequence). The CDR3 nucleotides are TGTGCCAGTAGTATGGCAGGGGTTTATGGCTACACCTTC. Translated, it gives CASSMAGVYGYTF.

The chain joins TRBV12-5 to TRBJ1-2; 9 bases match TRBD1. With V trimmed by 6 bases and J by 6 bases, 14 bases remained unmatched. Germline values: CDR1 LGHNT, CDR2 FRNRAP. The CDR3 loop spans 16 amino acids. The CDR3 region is CASGVQGAWNLHGYTF. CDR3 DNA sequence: TGTGCTAGTGGGGTACAGGGGGCGTGGAACCTCCATGGCTACACCTTC. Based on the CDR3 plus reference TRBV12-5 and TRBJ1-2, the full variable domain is DARVTQTPRHKVTEMGQEVTMRCQPILGHNTVFWYRQTMMQGLELLAYFRNRAPLDDSGMPKDRFSAEMPDATLATLKIQPSEPRDSAVYFCASGVQGAWNLHGYTFGSGTRLTVV.

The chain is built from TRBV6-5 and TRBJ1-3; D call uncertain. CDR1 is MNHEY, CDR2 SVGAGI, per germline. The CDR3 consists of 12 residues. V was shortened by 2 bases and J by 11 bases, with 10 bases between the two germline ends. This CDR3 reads CASSYGGHPIYF. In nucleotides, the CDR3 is TGTGCCAGCAGTTACGGAGGGCACCCCATATATTTT.

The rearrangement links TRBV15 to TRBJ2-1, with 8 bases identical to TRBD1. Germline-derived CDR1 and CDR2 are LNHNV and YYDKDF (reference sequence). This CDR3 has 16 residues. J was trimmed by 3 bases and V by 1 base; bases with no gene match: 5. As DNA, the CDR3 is TGTGCCACCAGCAGAGTAGGAGGACAGGGCTACAATGAGCAGTTCTTC. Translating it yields CATSRVGGQGYNEQFF.

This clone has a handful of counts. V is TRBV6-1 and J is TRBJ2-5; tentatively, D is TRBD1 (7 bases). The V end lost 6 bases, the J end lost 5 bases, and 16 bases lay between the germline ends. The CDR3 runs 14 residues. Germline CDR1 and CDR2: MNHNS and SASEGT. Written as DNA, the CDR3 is TGTGCCAGCAGCGGGAACAGGGGAGGCGAGACCCAGTACTTC. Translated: CASSGNRGGETQYF.

CDR3 DNA sequence: TGTGCCAGCAGTGCTTGGCCGAATAGCAATCAGCCCCAGCATTTT. Its protein product is CASSAWPNSNQPQHF. J is TRBJ1-5 and V is TRBV6-1; D is unclear. Germline values: CDR1 MNHNS, CDR2 SASEGT. V lost 4 bases and J lost 0, with 10 bases in between. The CDR3 totals 15 residues.

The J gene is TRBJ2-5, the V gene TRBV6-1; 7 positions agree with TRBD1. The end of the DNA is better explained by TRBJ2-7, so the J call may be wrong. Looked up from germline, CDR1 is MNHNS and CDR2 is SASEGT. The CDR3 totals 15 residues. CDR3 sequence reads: CASSETGVSAYEQYF. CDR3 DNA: TGTGCCAGCAGTGAAACAGGGGTTTCAGCCTACGAGCAGTACTTC.

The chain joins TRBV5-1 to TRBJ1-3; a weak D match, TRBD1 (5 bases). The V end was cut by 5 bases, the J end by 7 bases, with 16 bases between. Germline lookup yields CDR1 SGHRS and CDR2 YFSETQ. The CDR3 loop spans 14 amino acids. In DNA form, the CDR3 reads TGCGCCAGCAGGGATCAACGGGGGAGCAACACCATATATTTT. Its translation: CASRDQRGSNTIYF.

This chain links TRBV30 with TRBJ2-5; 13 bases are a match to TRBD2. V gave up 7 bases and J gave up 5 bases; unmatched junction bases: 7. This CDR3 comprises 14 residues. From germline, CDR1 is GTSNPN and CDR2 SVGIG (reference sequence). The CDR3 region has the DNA TGTGCCTTTTCGACTAGCGGGGGGTGGGAGACCCAGTACTTC. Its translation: CAFSTSGGWETQYF.

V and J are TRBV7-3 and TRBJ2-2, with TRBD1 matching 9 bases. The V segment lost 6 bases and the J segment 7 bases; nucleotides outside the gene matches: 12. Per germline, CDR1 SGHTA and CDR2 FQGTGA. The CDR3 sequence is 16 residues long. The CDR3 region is CASSPAGTGIHGELFF. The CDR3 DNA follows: TGTGCCAGCAGTCCAGCCGGGACAGGGATTCACGGGGAGCTGTTTTTT.

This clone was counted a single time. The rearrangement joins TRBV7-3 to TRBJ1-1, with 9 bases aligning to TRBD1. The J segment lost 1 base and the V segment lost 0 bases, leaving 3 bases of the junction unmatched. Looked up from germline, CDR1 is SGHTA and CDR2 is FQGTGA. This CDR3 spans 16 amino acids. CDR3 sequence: CASSLTGTGRNTEAFF. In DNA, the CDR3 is TGTGCCAGCAGCTTAACCGGGACAGGGAGGAACACTGAAGCTTTCTTT.

Written as DNA, the CDR3 is TGTGCCAGCAGCCAACCCAGGCCCTACGAGCAGTACTTC. This encodes CASSQPRPYEQYF. This sequence joins TRBV14 and TRBJ2-7; no firm D call. Germline V gives CDR1 SGHDN, CDR2 FVKESK. CDR3 size: 13 residues. With 2 bases removed from V and 2 bases from J, the gap between germline ends came to 7 bases. The full variable domain, in which reference TRBV14 and TRBJ2-7 provide the parts outside the CDR3, is EAGVTQFPSHSVIEKGQTVTLRCDPISGHDNLYWYRRVMGKEIKFLLHFVKESKQDESGMPNNRFLAERTGGTYSTLKVQPAELEDSGVYFCASSQPRPYEQYFGPGTRLTVT.

The CDR3 protein is CASLGQGYGYTF. DNA of the CDR3: TGTGCCAGCTTGGGACAGGGGTATGGCTACACCTTC. V is TRBV28 and J is TRBJ1-2; the match to TRBD1 covers 10 bases. After removal of 8 bases from V and 5 bases from J, the junction contained 2 bases not matched to a gene. CDR3 length: 12 residues. Germline CDR1 reads MDHEN; CDR2 reads SYDVKM.